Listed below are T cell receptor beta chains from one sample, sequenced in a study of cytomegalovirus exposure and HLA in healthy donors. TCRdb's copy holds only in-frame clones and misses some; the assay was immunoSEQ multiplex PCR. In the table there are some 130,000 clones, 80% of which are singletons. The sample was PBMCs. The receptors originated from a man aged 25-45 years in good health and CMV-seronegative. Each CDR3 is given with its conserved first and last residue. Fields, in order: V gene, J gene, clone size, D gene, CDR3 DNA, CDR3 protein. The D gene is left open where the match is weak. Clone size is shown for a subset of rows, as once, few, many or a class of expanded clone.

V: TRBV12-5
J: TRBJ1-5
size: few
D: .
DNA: TGTGCTAGTGGTTTGCTCACAGGGCCCAATCAGCCCCAGAATTTT
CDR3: CASGLLTGPNQPQNF

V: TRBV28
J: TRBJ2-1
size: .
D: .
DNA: TGTGCCAGCAGTCCCACGGGACAAATTCTGTCCTACAATGAGCAGTTCTTC
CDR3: CASSPTGQILSYNEQFF

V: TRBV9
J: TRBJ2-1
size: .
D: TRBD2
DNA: TGTGCCAGCAGCGTAGGAGGTAGCGGGGCTTACAATGAGCAGTTCTTC
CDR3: CASSVGGSGAYNEQFF

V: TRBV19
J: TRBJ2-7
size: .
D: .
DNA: TGTGCCAGTAGTTCCTTTACCTACGAGCAGTACTTC
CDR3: CASSSFTYEQYF

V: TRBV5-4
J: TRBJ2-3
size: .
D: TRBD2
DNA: TGTGCCAGCAGCTTATTAGCGGGAGGGCCTTCAGATACGCAGTATTTT
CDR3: CASSLLAGGPSDTQYF

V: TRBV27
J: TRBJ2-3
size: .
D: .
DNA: TGTGCCAGCAGTTTTTTCCCTGTCACAGATACGCAGTATTTT
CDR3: CASSFFPVTDTQYF

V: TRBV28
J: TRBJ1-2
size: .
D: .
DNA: TGTGCCAGCAGTGTAAACAGTAGGGGCCACACCTTC
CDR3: CASSVNSRGHTF

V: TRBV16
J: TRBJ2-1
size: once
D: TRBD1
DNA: TGTGCCAGCAGCCAAGGGTCCGCAGGGGGCTCCTACAATGAGCAGTTCTTC
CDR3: CASSQGSAGGSYNEQFF

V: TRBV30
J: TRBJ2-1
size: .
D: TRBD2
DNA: TGTGCCTGGAGACACGGACTAGCGGCACAGTTCTTC
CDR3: CAWRHGLAAQFF

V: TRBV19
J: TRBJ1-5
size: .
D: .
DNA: TGTGCCAGTAGTATTTTTCCAAGCAATCAGCCCCAGCATTTT
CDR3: CASSIFPSNQPQHF

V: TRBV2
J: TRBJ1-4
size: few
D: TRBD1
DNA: TGTGCCAGCAGCCCGGACAGGGGTGGGGAAAAACTGTTTTTT
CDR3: CASSPDRGGEKLFF

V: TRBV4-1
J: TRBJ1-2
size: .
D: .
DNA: TGCGCCAGCAGACCCAGTGCACGGCAGGGGACCTATGGCTACACCTTC
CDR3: CASRPSARQGTYGYTF

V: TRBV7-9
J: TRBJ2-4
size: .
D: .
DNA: TGTGCCAGCAGCTTAGAAGCGACCAAAAACATTCAGTACTTC
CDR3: CASSLEATKNIQYF

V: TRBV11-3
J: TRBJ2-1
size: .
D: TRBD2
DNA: TGTGCCAGCAGCTTGGGGGGGGTATACAATGAGCAGTTCTTC
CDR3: CASSLGGVYNEQFF

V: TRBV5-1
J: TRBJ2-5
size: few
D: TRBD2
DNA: TGCGCCAGCAGCGGCGGGACTAGTCAAGAGACCCAGTACTTC
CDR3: CASSGGTSQETQYF

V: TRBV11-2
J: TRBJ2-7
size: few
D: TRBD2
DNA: TGTGCCAGCAGCTTATCCCTAGCGGGAGCCCTCTACGAGCAGTACTTC
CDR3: CASSLSLAGALYEQYF